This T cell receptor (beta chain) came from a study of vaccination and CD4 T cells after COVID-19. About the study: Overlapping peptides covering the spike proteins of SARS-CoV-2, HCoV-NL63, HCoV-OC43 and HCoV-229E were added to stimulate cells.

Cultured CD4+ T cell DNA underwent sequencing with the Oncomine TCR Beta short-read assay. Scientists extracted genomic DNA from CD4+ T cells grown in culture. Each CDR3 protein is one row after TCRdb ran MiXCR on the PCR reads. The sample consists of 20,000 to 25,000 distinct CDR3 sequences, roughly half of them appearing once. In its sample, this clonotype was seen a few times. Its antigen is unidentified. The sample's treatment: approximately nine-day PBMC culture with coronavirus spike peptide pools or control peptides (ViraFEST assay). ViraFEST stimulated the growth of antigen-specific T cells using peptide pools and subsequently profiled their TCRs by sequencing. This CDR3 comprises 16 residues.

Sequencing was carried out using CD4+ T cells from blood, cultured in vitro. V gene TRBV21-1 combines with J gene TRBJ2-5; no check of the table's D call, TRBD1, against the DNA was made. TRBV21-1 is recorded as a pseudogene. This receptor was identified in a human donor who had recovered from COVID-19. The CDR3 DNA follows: TGTGCCAGCAGCAAAGAGGTGCGGACAGGCCAAGAGACCCAGTACTTC. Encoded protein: CASSKEVRTGQETQYF.